This T cell receptor (beta chain) was obtained from a study of T cell responses to AZD1222 COVID-19 vaccine. General study points: Donors were mostly white British, more females; clonal diversity possibly underestimated.

The data were produced by immunoSEQ multiplex PCR, yet TCRdb's version contains in-frame clones alone and is incomplete. The repertoire holds 100,000 or so clones, with over 75% as singletons. A word on this clone: The antigen is not known.

Trimming removed 5 bases from V and 7 bases from J, with 9 bases in between. Germline V CDR1 and CDR2: DFQATT, SNEGSKA (reference sequence). The CDR3 contains 11 residues. Source: peripheral blood, taken on day 0 of AZD1222 vaccination. The rearrangement uses TRBV20-1 and TRBJ1-5; D call uncertain. The sequence was collected from an adult in good health. CDR3 in DNA: TGCAGTGCTTCCGGAGGGCAGCCCCAGCATTTT. This encodes CSASGGQPQHF.